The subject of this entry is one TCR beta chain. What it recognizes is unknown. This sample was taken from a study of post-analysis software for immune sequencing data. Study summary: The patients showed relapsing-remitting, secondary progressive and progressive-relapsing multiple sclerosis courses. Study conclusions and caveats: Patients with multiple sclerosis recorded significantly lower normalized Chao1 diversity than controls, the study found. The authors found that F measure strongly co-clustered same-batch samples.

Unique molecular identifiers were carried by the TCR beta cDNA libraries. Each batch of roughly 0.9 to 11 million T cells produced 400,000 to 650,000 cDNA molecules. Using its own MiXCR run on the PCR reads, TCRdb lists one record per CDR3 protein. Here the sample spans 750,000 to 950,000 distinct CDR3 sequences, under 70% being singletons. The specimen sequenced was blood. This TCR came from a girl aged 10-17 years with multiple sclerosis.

The CDR3 loop is CASSHSGRAGDEQYF. In nucleotides, the CDR3 is TGCGCCAGCAGCCATAGCGGGAGGGCCGGTGACGAGCAGTACTTC. V is TRBV4-1 and J is TRBJ2-7, with 11 bases fitting TRBD2. CDR1 and CDR2 (germline): MGHRA, YSYEKL. CDR3 size: 15 residues. V dropped 3 bases and J dropped 5; count of bases not matched to a gene: 6.